This TCR beta chain was sequenced in a study of shared clonotypes between healthy human individuals. The study, taken as a whole, reports: The low donor count limited represented genetic and exposure-history diversity. Non-shared clonotypes were found to have lower generation probabilities than the clonotypes that were shared by all four of the sorted-subset donors.

A CD45RA+ naive subset and a CD45RA-negative memory subset were split from CD4+ cells. Sequencing was performed with immunoSEQ multiplex PCR; in TCRdb, only in-frame clones are kept and a portion is missing. Among roughly 700,000 clones listed, around 67% were seen once. V was shortened by 6 bases and J by 2 bases, with 8 bases between the two germline ends. CDR1 is SGHRS and CDR2 is YFSETQ in the germline V gene. The CDR3 extends over 12 amino acids. As to this clone: Its target is unknown.

This sequence joins TRBV5-1 and TRBJ1-2, with D unresolved. This TCR was recovered from a woman younger than 45 in good health. The sample comprised memory CD4+ T cells sorted from blood. Specified subset: CD45RA-negative fraction. The DNA of the CDR3 is TGCGCCAGCACTTGGGGAAACTATGGCTACACCTTC. Translated, it gives CASTWGNYGYTF.